This T cell receptor beta chain was captured in a study of early T cells in non-severe SARS-CoV-2 infection. Study as a whole: From unsorted whole blood, bulk RNA was sequenced, and the chains remained unpaired.

TCRdb ran MiXCR on the 5' RACE reads and lists one entry per CDR3 protein. The sample shows tens of thousands of distinct CDR3 sequences, 5.8% of them seen only once. The clonotype was recovered from an adult who was a healthcare worker with PCR-confirmed SARS-CoV-2 infection or an uninfected control (not recorded which). The sequencing input was whole blood.

The CDR3 DNA reads as TGTGCCAGCAGGGGACAGGGCGGCTACACCTTC. It codes for CASRGQGGYTF. This chain uses TRBV9 with TRBJ1-2, with 9 positions matching TRBD1. The CDR3 extends over 11 amino acids. Looked up from germline, CDR1 is SGDLS and CDR2 is YYNGEE. V was pared by 5 bases and J by 8 bases, with 1 base of the junction left unmatched.